This T cell receptor (beta chain) came from a study of blood T cell repertoires in COVID-19. About the research overall: Italy, Spain and the United States were the sources of the convalescent and acute COVID-19 samples.

Germline values: CDR1 SGDLS, CDR2 YYNGEE. Trimming took off 0 bases at V and 1 base at J, with 13 bases between the two ends. This CDR3 spans 16 amino acids. Cohorts were determined from participant-reported clinical history. For recovered donors of Cohort 3, there were two negative PCRs, clearance, or symptom resolution. Authors' processing steps: Amplification with reference gene primers provided the estimates of nucleated cell counts. The table came from immunoSEQ multiplex PCR; TCRdb's copy has only in-frame clones and leaves some out. V and J calls and clone size are as listed in that table; D and trimming were resolved from the DNA. The sample yields 150,000 to 200,000 clones, over 75% seen once.

V gene TRBV9 combines with J gene TRBJ1-2; D is uncertain. The sequenced material came from PBMCs or T cells enriched from blood (not recorded which). The sequence was obtained from a man aged 35 to 55 who had recovered from COVID-19. In nucleotides, the CDR3 is TGTGCCAGCAGCGTAGAAGTAAACAGCCTTAACTATGGCTACACCTTC. It yields the protein CASSVEVNSLNYGYTF.